These 25 T cell receptor beta chains were sequenced from one sample in a study of PD-L1 blockade in urothelial cancer. Libraries were prepared by immunoSEQ multiplex PCR; TCRdb keeps only in-frame clonotypes and omits some of them. The data show about 80,000 clones, about nine tenths seen once. The starting material was PBMCs, obtained around atezolizumab (anti-PD-L1) treatment. These receptors all come from a woman in her seventies with urothelial cancer.

This clone was seen a few times. The gene calls are TRBV7-2 and TRBJ2-2, with TRBD2 as a possible D gene (6 bases). The CDR3 totals 15 residues. Trimming left V 2 bases short and J 8 bases short, with 15 bases between. Germline-derived CDR1 and CDR2 are SGHTA and FQGNSA. CDR3 sequence (DNA): TGTGCCAGCAGCTTATCACTTCTAGCGTGGGGGGAGCTGTTTTTT. Encoded protein: CASSLSLLAWGELFF.

This clone has only one observation. The genes are TRBV10-3 and TRBJ1-5, with D hard to call. The V gene lost 6 bases and the J gene lost 8 bases, with 20 bases spanning the gap. Per germline, CDR1 ENHRY and CDR2 SYGVKD. The CDR3 runs to 15 residues. CDR3 in amino acids: CAISAGEAGRKPQHF. In DNA, the CDR3 is TGTGCCATCAGCGCCGGGGAGGCGGGCCGGAAGCCCCAGCATTTT.

The rearrangement joins TRBV7-3 to TRBJ2-1, with 14 nucleotides matching TRBD2. Germline V gene sequence: CDR1 SGHTA, CDR2 FQGTGA. The CDR3 has 15 residues. After removal of 5 bases from V and 12 bases from J, the junction contained 9 bases not matched to a gene. The CDR3: CASSARLAGGGGQFF. Written as DNA, the CDR3 is TGTGCCAGCAGCGCCAGACTAGCGGGAGGGGGAGGGCAGTTCTTC.

The rearrangement joins TRBV9 to TRBJ2-5, with 12 bases lining up with TRBD2. The germline CDR1 and CDR2 sequences are SGDLS and YYNGEE. The CDR3 is 15 residues long. With 5 bases clipped from V and 5 bases from J, the junction kept 7 bases outside the gene matches. The CDR3 region has the DNA TGTGCCAGCAGTCCTAGCGGGGGGGATTATGAGACCCAGTACTTC. It translates to CASSPSGGDYETQYF.

The rearrangement uses TRBV15 and TRBJ1-2, with a tentative D call TRBD1 (6 bases). Trimming left V 3 bases short and J 4 bases short, with 12 bases between. This CDR3 has 14 amino acids. CDR1 is LNHNV and CDR2 is YYDKDF in the germline V gene (reference sequence). The CDR3 spells CATSRTGQSYGYTF. CDR3 sequence (DNA): TGTGCCACCAGCAGGACTGGACAGAGCTATGGCTACACCTTC. Supplemented by reference TRBV15 and TRBJ1-2, the full variable domain reads DAMVIQNPRYQVTQFGKPVTLSCSQTLNHNVMYWYQQKSSQAPKLLFHYYDKDFNNEADTPDNFQSRRPNTSFCFLDIRSPGLGDTAMYLCATSRTGQSYGYTFGSGTRLTVV.

The chain has TRBV7-8 and TRBJ2-2; 8 bases align to TRBD1. V shed 2 bases and J 4 bases; nucleotides not matched to a gene: 6. This CDR3 comprises 16 residues. Per the germline V gene, CDR1 is SGHVS and CDR2 is FQNEAQ. DNA of the CDR3: TGTGCCAGCAGCTTATTGGCAGGGGGCGTCACCGGGGAGCTGTTTTTT. It specifies CASSLLAGGVTGELFF.

The chain has TRBV5-4 and TRBJ1-6; D unclear. V dropped 0 bases and J dropped 3 bases, with 4 bases sitting between them. Germline CDR1 is SGHNT and CDR2 is YYREEE (reference sequence). CDR3 length equals 14 residues. For the CDR3, the DNA is TGTGCCAGCAGCTTGGACAGCTATAATTCACCCCTCCACTTT. Its protein product is CASSLDSYNSPLHF.

This chain uses TRBV7-2 with TRBJ1-2; the D is unclear. Trimming shortened V by 0 bases and J by 3 bases, and 11 bases separated the two germline ends. CDR1 SGHTA and CDR2 FQGNSA come from the germline V gene. The CDR3 covers 15 residues. This CDR3 reads CASSLARRRDYGYTF. The CDR3, as DNA: TGTGCCAGCAGCTTAGCGCGTCGTAGAGACTATGGCTACACCTTC.

The chain carries TRBV2 and TRBJ2-5; a possible D gene is TRBD2 (5 bases). The CDR3 has 13 residues. The V and J ends lost 11 bases and 8 bases respectively, with 21 bases between them. Germline-derived CDR1 and CDR2 are SNHLY and FYNNEI. In nucleotides, the CDR3 is TGTGCCTCGGAGGCGGCGGAATCAGTCACCCAGTACTTC. Translating gives CASEAAESVTQYF.

J is TRBJ2-1 and V is TRBV19; 10 nucleotides agree with TRBD2. The J segment lost 4 bases and the V segment lost 8 bases, leaving 8 bases of the junction unmatched. Germline loops: CDR1 LNHDA, CDR2 SQIVND (reference sequence). The CDR3 sequence is 15 residues long. CDR3 in DNA: TGTGCCAGTTCTAGAGGACTAGCGGAATACAATGAGCAGTTCTTC. Amino acid sequence: CASSRGLAEYNEQFF.

The chain has TRBV7-2 and TRBJ2-6; weak D call: TRBD1 (5 bases). Deletions cut 5 bases from V and 0 bases from J, with 11 bases between. CDR3 length: 16 amino acids. CDR1 and CDR2 from the germline V gene are SGHTA and FQGNSA. Here the CDR3 reads CASSPDISSGANVLTF. Here the CDR3 DNA reads TGTGCCAGCAGCCCGGACATTAGCTCTGGGGCCAACGTCCTGACTTTC. Variable domain in full (rest from reference TRBV7-2 and TRBJ2-6): GAGVSQSPSNKVTEKGKDVELRCDPISGHTALYWYRQSLGQGLEFLIYFQGNSAPDKSGLPSDRFSAERTGGSVSTLTIQRTQQEDSAVYLCASSPDISSGANVLTFGAGSRLTVL.

The chain recombines TRBV7-8 with TRBJ2-1, with D maybe TRBD2 (6 bases). The ends were cut back, 3 bases at V and 6 bases at J, with 15 bases in the middle. This CDR3 is built from 15 residues. CDR1 and CDR2 (germline): SGHVS, FQNEAQ. As DNA, the CDR3 is TGTGCCAGCAGCTTGGCGGGGACCTTCTTCAATGAGCAGTTCTTC. Its protein product is CASSLAGTFFNEQFF. The full variable domain, rest sourced from reference TRBV7-8 and TRBJ2-1, is GAGVSQSPRYKVAKRGQDVALRCDPISGHVSLFWYQQALGQGPEFLTYFQNEAQLDKSGLPSDRFFAERPEGSVSTLKIQRTQQEDSAVYLCASSLAGTFFNEQFFGPGTRLTVL.

V usage is TRBV19 and J usage is TRBJ1-1; D might be TRBD1 (6 bases). This CDR3 has 13 amino acids. The germline V and J ends were trimmed by 6 bases and 2 bases, with 10 bases remaining between them. Germline V gene lookup returns CDR1 LNHDA and CDR2 SQIVND (reference sequence). The chain's CDR3 is CASSPRGNTEAFF. The DNA of the CDR3 is TGTGCCAGTAGCCCCAGGGGAAACACTGAAGCTTTCTTT. The full variable domain, with the rest looked up from reference TRBV19 and TRBJ1-1, is DGGITQSPKYLFRKEGQNVTLSCEQNLNHDAMYWYRQDPGQGLRLIYYSQIVNDFQKGDIAEGYSVSREKKESFPLTVTSAQKNPTAFYLCASSPRGNTEAFFGQGTRLTVV.

V gene TRBV11-3 combines with J gene TRBJ2-5; the match to TRBD2 covers 13 bases. CDR1 is SGHNT, CDR2 YENEEA, per germline. J was trimmed by 3 bases and V by 5 bases; bases with no gene match: 3. CDR3 size: 15 residues. The CDR3 is CASSHGTSGEETQYF. CDR3 nucleotides: TGTGCCAGCAGCCATGGGACTAGCGGGGAAGAGACCCAGTACTTC. Full variable domain (remainder filled in from reference TRBV11-3 and TRBJ2-5): EAGVVQSPRYKIIEKKQPVAFWCNPISGHNTLYWYLQNLGQGPELLIRYENEEAVDDSQLPKDRFSAERLKGVDSTLKIQPAELGDSAVYLCASSHGTSGEETQYFGPGTRLLVL.

The rearrangement uses TRBV19 and TRBJ1-2; D ambiguous. There are 12 residues in the CDR3. Germline CDR1 and CDR2: LNHDA and SQIVND (reference sequence). Trimming took off 5 bases at V and 8 bases at J, with 12 bases between the two ends. CDR3 nucleotide sequence: TGTGCCAGTAGTCCCCAAGGAGGAGGCTACACCTTC. Protein sequence: CASSPQGGGYTF.

J is TRBJ1-1 and V is TRBV4-2; D is undetermined. Trimming removed 1 base from V and 8 bases from J, with 5 bases in between. This CDR3 contains 11 residues. Germline V gene lookup returns CDR1 LGHNA and CDR2 YNFKEQ. DNA of the CDR3: TGTGCCAGCAGCCAAGGGCTGGAAGCTTTCTTT. It yields the protein CASSQGLEAFF.

The chain combines TRBV2 with TRBJ2-5; 10 bases agree with TRBD2. Germline values: CDR1 SNHLY, CDR2 FYNNEI. CDR3 size: 14 residues. J was trimmed by 2 bases and V by 7 bases; bases with no gene match: 4. CDR3 sequence: CASNQRGGQETQYF. DNA for the CDR3: TGTGCCAGCAATCAGCGGGGGGGACAAGAGACCCAGTACTTC.

This clone appeared a single time. The chain links TRBV6-6 to TRBJ1-2; D remains ambiguous. This CDR3 has 13 residues. V was pared by 6 bases and J by 0 bases, with 8 bases between. Germline V gives CDR1 MNHNY, CDR2 SVGAGI (reference sequence). CDR3 DNA sequence: TGTGCCAGCAGCCAGGCCGCTAACTATGGCTACACCTTC. As protein: CASSQAANYGYTF.

V gene TRBV28 combines with J gene TRBJ2-7; D perhaps matches TRBD2 (5 bases). In germline, CDR1 is MDHEN, CDR2 SYDVKM. V lost 8 bases, J lost 2 bases, and 16 bases lay in between. CDR3 length: 14 amino acids. The CDR3 sequence: CASSVRGPTYEQYF. Here the CDR3 DNA reads TGTGCCAGCTCCGTGAGAGGGCCCACCTACGAGCAGTACTTC. The complete variable domain, with remaining parts taken from reference TRBV28 and TRBJ2-7, reads DVKVTQSSRYLVKRTGEKVFLECVQDMDHENMFWYRQDPGLGLRLIYFSYDVKMKEKGDIPEGYSVSREKKERFSLILESASTNQTSMYLCASSVRGPTYEQYFGPGTRLTVT.

The V and J genes are TRBV5-1 and TRBJ2-7; D unresolved. This CDR3 region has 11 residues. V lost 5 bases and J lost 3, with 6 bases in between. The germline V gene has CDR1 SGHRS and CDR2 YFSETQ. The CDR3 DNA follows: TGCGCCAGCAGTTACGGCTACGAGCAGTACTTC. This encodes CASSYGYEQYF.

This sequence joins TRBV6-1 and TRBJ2-5; the D is unclear. V was pared by 0 bases and J by 5 bases, with 7 bases between. CDR1 is MNHNS, CDR2 SASEGT, per germline. The CDR3 length is 13 residues. CDR3 sequence: CASSEAITETQYF. The CDR3 DNA sequence: TGTGCCAGCAGTGAAGCGATAACTGAGACCCAGTACTTC.

The chain uses TRBV6-6 and TRBJ1-5; TRBD1 matches 9 bases. CDR1 is MNHNY and CDR2 is SVGAGI in the germline V gene (reference sequence). The CDR3 length is 16 residues. The junction had 5 bases not matched to a gene; V was cut back by 2 bases and J by 3 bases. CDR3 nucleotides: TGTGCCAGCAGTTACGGAACAGGGGGCACCAATCAGCCCCAGCATTTT. Its protein is CASSYGTGGTNQPQHF.

This chain's CDR3 is CASSPSIGTGVYGYTF. CDR3 bases: TGTGCCAGTAGTCCTTCAATCGGGACAGGTGTCTATGGCTACACCTTC. The chain combines TRBV19 with TRBJ1-2; 8 nucleotides agree with TRBD1. Germline CDR1 reads LNHDA; CDR2 reads SQIVND (reference sequence). The V gene end was trimmed by 5 bases and the J gene end by 4 bases; junction bases not matched to a gene: 12. The CDR3 loop spans 16 amino acids.

The chain joins TRBV29-1 to TRBJ1-1; possibly TRBD1 for D (6 bases). The germline V gene has CDR1 SQVTM and CDR2 ANQGSEA. The CDR3 length is 14 residues. Deletions cut 7 bases from V and 0 bases from J, with 15 bases between. The DNA for the CDR3 is TGCAGCGGGGGGAGTAGGGGGATGAACACTGAAGCTTTCTTT. It specifies CSGGSRGMNTEAFF.

The chain joins TRBV19 to TRBJ1-6, with D hard to call. The V gene lost 5 bases and the J gene lost 6 bases, with 17 bases spanning the gap. Germline loops: CDR1 LNHDA, CDR2 SQIVND (reference sequence). The CDR3 runs to 16 residues. For the CDR3, the DNA is TGTGCCAGTAGTCCCCGGCCTCGTCTAGGTAATTCACCCCTCCACTTT. Encoded protein: CASSPRPRLGNSPLHF.